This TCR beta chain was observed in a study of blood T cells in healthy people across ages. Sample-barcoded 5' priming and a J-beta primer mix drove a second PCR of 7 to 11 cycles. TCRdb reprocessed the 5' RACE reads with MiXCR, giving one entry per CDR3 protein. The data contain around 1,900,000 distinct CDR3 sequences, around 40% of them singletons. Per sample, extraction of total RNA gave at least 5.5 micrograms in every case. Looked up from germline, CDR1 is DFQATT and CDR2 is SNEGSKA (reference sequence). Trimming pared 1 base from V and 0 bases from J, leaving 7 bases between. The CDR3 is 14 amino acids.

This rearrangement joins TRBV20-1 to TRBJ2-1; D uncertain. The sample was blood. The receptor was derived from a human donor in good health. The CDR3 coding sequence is TGCAGTGCTAGAGTTCTGAGCTCCTACAATGAGCAGTTCTTC. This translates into CSARVLSSYNEQFF.